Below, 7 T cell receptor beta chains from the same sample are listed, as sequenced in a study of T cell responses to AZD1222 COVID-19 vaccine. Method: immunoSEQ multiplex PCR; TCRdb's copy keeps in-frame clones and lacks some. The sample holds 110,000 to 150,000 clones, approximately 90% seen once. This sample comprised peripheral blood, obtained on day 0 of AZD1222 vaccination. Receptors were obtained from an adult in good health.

CDR3 bases: TGTGCCAGCAGCGTAGATCCGGGCGGGAGACTCAATGAGCAGTTCTTC. Translated, it gives CASSVDPGGRLNEQFF. The chain joins TRBV9 to TRBJ2-1, with TRBD2 matching over 7 bases. The junction had 9 bases not matched to a gene; V was cut back by 0 bases and J by 6 bases. CDR1 and CDR2 (germline): SGDLS, YYNGEE. This CDR3 is built from 16 residues.

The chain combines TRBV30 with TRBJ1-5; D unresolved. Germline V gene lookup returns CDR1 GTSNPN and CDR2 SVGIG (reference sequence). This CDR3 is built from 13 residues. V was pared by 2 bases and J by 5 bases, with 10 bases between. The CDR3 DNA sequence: TGTGCCTGGAGTAGGTCCCGAGATCAGCCCCAGCATTTT. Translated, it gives CAWSRSRDQPQHF.

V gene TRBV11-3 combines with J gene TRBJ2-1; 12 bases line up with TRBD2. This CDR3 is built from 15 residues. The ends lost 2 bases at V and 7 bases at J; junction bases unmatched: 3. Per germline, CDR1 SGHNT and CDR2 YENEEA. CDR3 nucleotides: TGTGCCAGCAGCTTACTAGCGGGAGGGCCAAATGAGCAGTTCTTC. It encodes CASSLLAGGPNEQFF.

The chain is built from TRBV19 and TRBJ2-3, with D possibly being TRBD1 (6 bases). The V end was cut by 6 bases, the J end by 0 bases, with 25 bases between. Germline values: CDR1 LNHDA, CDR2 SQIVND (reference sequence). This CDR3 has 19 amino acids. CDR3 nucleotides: TGTGCCAGTAGCATATCCAACAAGAGGACAGCCTCTAGCACAGATACGCAGTATTTT. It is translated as CASSISNKRTASSTDTQYF.

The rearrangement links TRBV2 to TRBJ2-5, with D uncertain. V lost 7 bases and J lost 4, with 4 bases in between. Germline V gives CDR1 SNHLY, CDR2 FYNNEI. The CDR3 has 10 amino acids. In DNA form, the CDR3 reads TGTGCCAGCACGGGAGAGACCCAGTACTTC. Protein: CASTGETQYF.

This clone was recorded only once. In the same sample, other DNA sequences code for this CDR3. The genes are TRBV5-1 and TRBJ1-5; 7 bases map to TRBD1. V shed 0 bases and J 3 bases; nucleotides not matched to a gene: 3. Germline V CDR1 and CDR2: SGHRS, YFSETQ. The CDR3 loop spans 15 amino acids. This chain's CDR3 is CASSLETGLNQPQHF. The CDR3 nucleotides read TGCGCCAGCAGCTTGGAGACAGGGCTCAATCAGCCCCAGCATTTT.

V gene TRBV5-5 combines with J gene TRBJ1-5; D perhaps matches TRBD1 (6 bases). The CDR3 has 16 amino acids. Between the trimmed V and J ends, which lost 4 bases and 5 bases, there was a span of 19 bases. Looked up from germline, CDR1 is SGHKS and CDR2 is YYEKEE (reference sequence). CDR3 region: CASSPEGHPFDQPQHF. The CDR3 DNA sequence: TGTGCCAGCAGCCCTGAGGGACACCCCTTCGATCAGCCCCAGCATTTT.